This T cell receptor beta chain was identified during a study of technical replicates of blood from several donors. Clones were sequenced by immunoSEQ multiplex PCR, and TCRdb holds only the in-frame ones, with some missing. Altogether about 97,000 clones are present, around 96% being singletons, with the ten largest covering approximately 0.33%. The length of the CDR3 is 11 residues. Germline V gives CDR1 DFQATT, CDR2 SNEGSKA (reference sequence). This clonotype was obtained from a human donor in good health. The gene calls are TRBV20-1 and TRBJ2-5; a weak D match, TRBD2 (6 bases). Material: T cells isolated from PBMCs. The CDR3 DNA follows: TGCAGCCTAGCGCCTCAAGAGACCCAGTACTTC. It codes for CSLAPQETQYF.